These T cell receptor beta chains were read from a single sample in a study of patients and donors after allogeneic stem cell transplantation. Via MiXCR, TCRdb re-called the RT-PCR reads, giving one row per CDR3 protein. The data hold 90,000 to 120,000 distinct CDR3 sequences, with 35% observed a single time. Material for sequencing was blood, either unsorted or a sorted T cell fraction (not recorded which). Receptors originate from a human donor who was either an allogeneic HSCT recipient or a stem cell or donor lymphocyte infusion donor (not recorded which). It is not recorded whose cells these are; they may come from a transplant donor. The CDR3 runs from the conserved cysteine through the conserved F or W. The order of the fields is clone size, J gene, V gene, D gene, CDR3 DNA, CDR3 protein. The D gene is left open where the match is weak. For some rows the clone size is stated as once, few or many, or as a class when expanded; others skip it.

>NA|TRBJ2-6|TRBV12-3/TRBV12-4|NA
TGTGCCAGCAGAAGTAAGGGCTCCCAATCTGGGGCCAACGTCCTGACTTTC
CASRSKGSQSGANVLTF
>NA|TRBJ2-1|TRBV20-1|NA
TGCAGTGCTAGCTCGACTAGTCCCTTTTTAAATGAGCAGTTCTTC
CSASSTSPFLNEQFF
>few|TRBJ2-7|TRBV4-3|NA
TGCGCCAGCAGCCAAGACCCGACTGGGCCTAGGTACGAGCAGTACTTC
CASSQDPTGPRYEQYF
>NA|TRBJ2-5|TRBV4-2|NA
TGTGCCAGCAGCCAAGAGGGGGCAATGGAGACCCAGTACTTC
CASSQEGAMETQYF
>NA|TRBJ1-1|TRBV7-9|NA
TGTGCCAGCAGCTGGCACGGTACGGACGCAGCTTTCTTT
CASSWHGTDAAFF
>many|TRBJ1-1|TRBV6-5|NA
TGTGCCAGCAACCGCCGCCAGGGAGGCACTGAAGCTTTCTTT
CASNRRQGGTEAFF
>NA|TRBJ2-5|TRBV6-5|NA
TGTGCCAGCAGGAATTTTAGACGTTCAGAGACCCAGTACTTC
CASRNFRRSETQYF
>NA|TRBJ2-1|TRBV2|TRBD1
TGTGCCAGCACCGGGACAGGGTCCGGTGAGCAGTTCTTC
CASTGTGSGEQFF
>many|TRBJ1-1|TRBV6-2/TRBV6-3|NA
TGTGCCAGCAGTTATTATGGACACCTTTATGAAGCTTTCTTT
CASSYYGHLYEAFF
>NA|TRBJ2-5|TRBV7-2|TRBD1
TGTGCCAGCAGCCGACAGGGTAACCAAGAGACCCAGTACTTC
CASSRQGNQETQYF
>few|TRBJ2-5|TRBV5-1|NA
TGCGCCAGCAGCTGGACGGATCAAGAGACCCAGTACTTC
CASSWTDQETQYF
>few|TRBJ2-3|TRBV15|NA
TGTGCCACCAGCAGAGGACGGCGGAAAGGGAGCACAGATACGCAGTATTTT
CATSRGRRKGSTDTQYF
>few|TRBJ1-5|TRBV10-3|NA
TGTGCCATCAGTGAGAGTGGTCTGGGCAATCAGCCCCAGCATTTT
CAISESGLGNQPQHF
>NA|TRBJ1-2|TRBV20-1|NA
TGCAGTGCTAGAAGGGCAGGGCGAGGCTATGGCTACACCTTC
CSARRAGRGYGYTF
>NA|TRBJ2-1|TRBV3-1|NA
TGTGCCAGCAGCCACCCAAGTGGGGGACACAATGAGCAGTTCTTC
CASSHPSGGHNEQFF
>NA|TRBJ2-7|TRBV27|TRBD2
TGTGCCAGCAGTTCCGGACTAGCGGGAGCATCCGAGCAGTACTTC
CASSSGLAGASEQYF
>few|TRBJ1-1|TRBV7-9|TRBD1
TGTGCCAGCAGCTTAATAAAGACAGGGGGCGCGAACGCTGAAGCTTTCTTT
CASSLIKTGGANAEAFF
>few|TRBJ1-5|TRBV7-8|NA
TGTGCCAGCAGCTTAGAGTCCGGGACGCAGCCCCAGCATTTT
CASSLESGTQPQHF
>once|TRBJ2-2|TRBV9|TRBD1
TGTGCCAGCAGCGCAAACTGGCAGGGGGCGAACACCGGGGAGCTGTTTTTT
CASSANWQGANTGELFF
>NA|TRBJ2-2|TRBV7-9|NA
TGTGCCAGCAACATAGCGCTAGCGAACACCGGGGAGCTGTTTTTT
CASNIALANTGELFF
>NA|TRBJ1-5|TRBV18|TRBD1
TGTGCCAGCTCCGGGACAGGTTATCAGCCCCAGCATTTT
CASSGTGYQPQHF
>NA|TRBJ2-5|TRBV7-7|TRBD2
TGTGCCAGCAGCCCAACCATTTTAAGCGGGAGGGAAGGAGAGACCCAGTACTTC
CASSPTILSGREGETQYF
>NA|TRBJ2-3|TRBV15|NA
TGTGCCACCAGCAGAGGAGTAGTTACTACTGAGCAGTATTTT
CATSRGVVTTEQYF
>NA|TRBJ2-2|TRBV7-2|TRBD2
TGTGCCAGCAGCTTACCAGCGGGAGGGCCCGGCGGGGAGCTGTTTTTT
CASSLPAGGPGGELFF
>NA|TRBJ1-5|TRBV19|NA
TGTGCCAGTAGTATTCGGGGTGACAATCAGCCCCAGCATTTT
CASSIRGDNQPQHF
>few|TRBJ1-1|TRBV7-9|NA
TGTGCCAGCAGCTCGCAGGGGTCGAACACTGAAGCTTTCTTT
CASSSQGSNTEAFF
>few|TRBJ1-1|TRBV12-3/TRBV12-4|NA
TGTGCCACCACAAGGGTAGCGGGAGTGAACACTGAAGCTTTCTTT
CATTRVAGVNTEAFF
>NA|TRBJ2-1|TRBV11-3|NA
TGTGCCAGCAGCCAGGAACCAGGGACTGAGCAGTTCTTC
CASSQEPGTEQFF
>few|TRBJ2-3|TRBV6-4|NA
TGTGCCAGCAGTCGCGAGGAGGGTAGCACAGATACGCAGTATTTT
CASSREEGSTDTQYF
>few|TRBJ2-5|TRBV7-9|NA
TGTGCCAGCAACTTAGGGGTCATGGTGGAGACCCAGTACTTC
CASNLGVMVETQYF